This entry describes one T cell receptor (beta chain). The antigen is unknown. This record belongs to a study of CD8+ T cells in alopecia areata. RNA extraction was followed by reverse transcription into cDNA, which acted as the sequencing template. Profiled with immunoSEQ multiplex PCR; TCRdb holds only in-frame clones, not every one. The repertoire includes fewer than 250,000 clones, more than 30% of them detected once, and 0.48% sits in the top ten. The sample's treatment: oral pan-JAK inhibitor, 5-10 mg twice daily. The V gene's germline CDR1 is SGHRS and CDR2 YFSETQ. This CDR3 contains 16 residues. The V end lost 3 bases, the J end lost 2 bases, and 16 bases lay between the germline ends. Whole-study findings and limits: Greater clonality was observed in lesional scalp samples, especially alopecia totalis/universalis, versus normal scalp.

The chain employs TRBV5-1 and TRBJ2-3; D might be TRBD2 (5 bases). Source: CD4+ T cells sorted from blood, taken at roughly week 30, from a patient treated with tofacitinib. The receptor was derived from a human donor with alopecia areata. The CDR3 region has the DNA TGCGCCAGCAGCTCCCACACCACTAGAATCACAGATACGCAGTATTTT. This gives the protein CASSSHTTRITDTQYF.